This T cell receptor (beta chain) was captured in a study of CD8 T cells in ankylosing spondylitis. Study results and caveats: Reportedly, matched ankylosing spondylitis synovial fluid was significantly enriched for disease-linked clones. In reactive arthritis synovial fluid and blood, some motif variants had been reported before. Those disease-linked clones were CD8+; they were also relatively rare in peripheral blood. Ankylosing spondylitis blood appeared to carry a characteristic TCR beta motif of 7 or 8 highly homologous variants.

TCRdb reprocessed the 5' RACE reads via MiXCR and lists one record per CDR3 protein. The data show roughly 7,500 distinct CDR3 sequences, around 8.7% seen once. V was trimmed by 0 bases and J by 2 bases, leaving 8 bases between them. CDR3 size: 15 residues. Germline CDR1 SGDLS, CDR2 YYNGEE. This clonotype was found many times. The antigen remains undetermined. This rearrangement joins TRBV9 to TRBJ2-2; tentatively, D is TRBD1 (5 bases). The source is a male donor with ankylosing spondylitis or in good health (not recorded which). Sequenced: blood, either unsorted or a sorted T cell fraction (not recorded which). In DNA form, the CDR3 reads TGTGCCAGCAGCGTAGAACAGGTTAACACCGGGGAGCTGTTTTTT. Translation gives CASSVEQVNTGELFF.